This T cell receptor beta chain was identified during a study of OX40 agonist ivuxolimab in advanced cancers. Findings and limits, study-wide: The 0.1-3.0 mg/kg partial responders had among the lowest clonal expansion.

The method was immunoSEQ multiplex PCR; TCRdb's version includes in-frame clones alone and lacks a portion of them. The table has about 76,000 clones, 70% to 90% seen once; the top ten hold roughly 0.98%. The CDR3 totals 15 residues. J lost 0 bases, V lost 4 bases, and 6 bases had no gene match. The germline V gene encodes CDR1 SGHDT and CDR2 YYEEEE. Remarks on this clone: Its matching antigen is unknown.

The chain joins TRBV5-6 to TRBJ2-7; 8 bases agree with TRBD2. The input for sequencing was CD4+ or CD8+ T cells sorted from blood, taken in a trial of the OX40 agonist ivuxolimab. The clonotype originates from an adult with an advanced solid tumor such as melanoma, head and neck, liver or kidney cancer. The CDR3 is CASSRPGGTSYEQYF. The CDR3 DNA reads TGTGCCAGCAGCCGACCGGGAGGGACCTCCTACGAGCAGTACTTC.